This T cell receptor beta chain was recorded in a study of T cells in Graves' hyperthyroidism and ophthalmopathy. Study-level points and caveats: Most thyroid-expanded clonotypes above 0.001 were also found in blood.

Using RNA transcripts as the source, TCR beta CDR3 regions were amplified. TCR CDR3 underwent first-round RT-PCR with the HTBI primer set. In TCRdb, the multiplex PCR reads were re-called with MiXCR into one record per CDR3 protein. The data hold about 700,000 distinct CDR3 sequences, with 45% observed a single time. The CDR3 extends over 16 amino acids. Germline V gene data show CDR1 as SGHNT and CDR2 as YENEEA. Trimming shortened V by 6 bases and J by 0 bases, and 17 bases separated the two germline ends. In the case of this clonotype: Its antigen is not identified.

The source material was peripheral blood or thyroid tissue (not recorded which). J is TRBJ1-2 and V is TRBV11-3, with D possibly matching TRBD1 (6 bases). The receptor was isolated from an adult man with Graves' disease, either hyperthyroidism or ophthalmopathy (not recorded which). CDR3 sequence (DNA): TGTGCCAGCAGTTGGACCGGGACACCTACTAACTATGGCTACACCTTC. Protein product: CASSWTGTPTNYGYTF.